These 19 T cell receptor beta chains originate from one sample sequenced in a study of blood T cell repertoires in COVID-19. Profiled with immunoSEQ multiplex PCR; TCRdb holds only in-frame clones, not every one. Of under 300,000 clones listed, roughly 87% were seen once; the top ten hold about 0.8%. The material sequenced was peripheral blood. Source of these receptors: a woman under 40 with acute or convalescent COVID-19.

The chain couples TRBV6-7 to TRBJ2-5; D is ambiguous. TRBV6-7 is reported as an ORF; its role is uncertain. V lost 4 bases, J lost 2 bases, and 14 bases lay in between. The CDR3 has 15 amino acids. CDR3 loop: CASSSWHTNQETQYF. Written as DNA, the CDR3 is TGTGCCAGCAGTTCGTGGCATACCAATCAAGAGACCCAGTACTTC.

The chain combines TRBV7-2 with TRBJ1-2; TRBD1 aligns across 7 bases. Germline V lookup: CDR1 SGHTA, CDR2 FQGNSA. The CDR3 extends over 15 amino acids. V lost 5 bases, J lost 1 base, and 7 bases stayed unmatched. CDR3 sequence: CASSPLTGNNYGYTF. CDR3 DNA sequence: TGTGCCAGCAGCCCCCTGACAGGGAATAACTATGGCTACACCTTC.

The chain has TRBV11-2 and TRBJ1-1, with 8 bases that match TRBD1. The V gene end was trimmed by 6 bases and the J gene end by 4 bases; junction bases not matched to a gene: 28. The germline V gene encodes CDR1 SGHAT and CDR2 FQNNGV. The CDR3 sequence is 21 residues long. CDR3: CASSYYHTRTGIIKYGTEAFF. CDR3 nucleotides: TGTGCCAGCAGTTACTATCATACGAGGACAGGGATCATTAAATATGGCACTGAAGCTTTCTTT.

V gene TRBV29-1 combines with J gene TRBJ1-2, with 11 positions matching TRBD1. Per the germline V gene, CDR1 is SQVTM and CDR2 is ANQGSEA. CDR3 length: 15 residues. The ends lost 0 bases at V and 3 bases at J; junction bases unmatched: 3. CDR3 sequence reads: CSVEDRTGGHYGYTF. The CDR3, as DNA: TGCAGCGTTGAAGACAGGACAGGGGGCCACTATGGCTACACCTTC.

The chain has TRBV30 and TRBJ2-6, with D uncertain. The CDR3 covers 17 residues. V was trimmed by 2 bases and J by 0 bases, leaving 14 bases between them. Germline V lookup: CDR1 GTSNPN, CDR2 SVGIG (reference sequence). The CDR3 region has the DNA TGTGCCTGGAGTTCCATCGGCGCGGCCTCTGGGGCCAACGTCCTGACTTTC. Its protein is CAWSSIGAASGANVLTF.

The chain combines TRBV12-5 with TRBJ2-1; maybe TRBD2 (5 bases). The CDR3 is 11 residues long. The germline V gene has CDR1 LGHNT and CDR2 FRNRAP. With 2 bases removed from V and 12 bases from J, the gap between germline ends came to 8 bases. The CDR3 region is CASGLMGAQFF. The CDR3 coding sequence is TGTGCTAGTGGTTTGATGGGAGCGCAGTTCTTC.

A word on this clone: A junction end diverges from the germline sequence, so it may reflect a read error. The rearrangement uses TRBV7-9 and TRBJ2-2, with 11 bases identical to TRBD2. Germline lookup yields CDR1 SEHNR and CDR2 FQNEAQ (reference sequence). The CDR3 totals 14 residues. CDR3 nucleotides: TGTGCCAGCAGCCTAGCGGGAGGTGTCGGGGAGCTGTTTTTT. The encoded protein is CASSLAGGVGELFF.

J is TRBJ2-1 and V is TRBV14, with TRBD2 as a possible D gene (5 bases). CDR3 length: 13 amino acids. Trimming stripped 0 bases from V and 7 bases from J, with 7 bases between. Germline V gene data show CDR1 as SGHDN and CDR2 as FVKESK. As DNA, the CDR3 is TGTGCCAGCAGCCAAGACCTAGCAAATGAGCAGTTCTTC. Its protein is CASSQDLANEQFF.

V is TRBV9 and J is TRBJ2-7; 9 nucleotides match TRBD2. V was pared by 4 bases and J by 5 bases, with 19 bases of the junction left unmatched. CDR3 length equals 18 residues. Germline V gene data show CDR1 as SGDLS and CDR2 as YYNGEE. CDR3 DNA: TGTGCCAGCAGCCCCCGTGGAGGCGGGAGGGCCGGAATTAACGAGCAGTACTTC. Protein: CASSPRGGGRAGINEQYF.

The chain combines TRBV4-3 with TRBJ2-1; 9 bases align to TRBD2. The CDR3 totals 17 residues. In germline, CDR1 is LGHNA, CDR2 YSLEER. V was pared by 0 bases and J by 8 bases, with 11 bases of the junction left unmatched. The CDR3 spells CASSQDGGTSRWDEQFF. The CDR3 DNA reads TGCGCCAGCAGCCAAGATGGGGGGACTAGCCGGTGGGATGAGCAGTTCTTC.

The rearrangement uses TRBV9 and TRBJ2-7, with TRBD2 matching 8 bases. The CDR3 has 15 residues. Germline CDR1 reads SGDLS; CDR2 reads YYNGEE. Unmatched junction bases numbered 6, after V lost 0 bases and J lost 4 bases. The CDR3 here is CASSVEVAGTYEQYF. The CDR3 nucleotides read TGTGCCAGCAGCGTAGAGGTAGCGGGAACTTACGAGCAGTACTTC.

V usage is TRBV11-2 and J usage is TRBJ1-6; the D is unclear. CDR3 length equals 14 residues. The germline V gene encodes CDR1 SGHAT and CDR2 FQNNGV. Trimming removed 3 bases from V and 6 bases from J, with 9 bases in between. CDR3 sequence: CASSLRQLNSPLHF. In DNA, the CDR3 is TGTGCCAGCAGCTTGCGACAACTTAATTCACCCCTCCACTTT.

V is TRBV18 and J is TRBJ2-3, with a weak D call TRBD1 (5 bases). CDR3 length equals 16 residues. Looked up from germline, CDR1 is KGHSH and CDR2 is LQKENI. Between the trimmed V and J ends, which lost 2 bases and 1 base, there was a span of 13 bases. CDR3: CASSPTKGPRTDTQYF. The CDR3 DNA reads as TGTGCCAGCTCACCAACAAAGGGGCCTCGCACAGATACGCAGTATTTT.

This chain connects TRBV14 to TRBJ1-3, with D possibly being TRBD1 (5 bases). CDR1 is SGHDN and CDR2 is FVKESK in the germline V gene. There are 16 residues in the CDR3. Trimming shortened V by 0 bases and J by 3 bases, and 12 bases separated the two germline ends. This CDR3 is CASSQERQGGGNTIYF. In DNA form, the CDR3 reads TGTGCCAGCAGCCAAGAGAGGCAGGGAGGTGGAAACACCATATATTTT.

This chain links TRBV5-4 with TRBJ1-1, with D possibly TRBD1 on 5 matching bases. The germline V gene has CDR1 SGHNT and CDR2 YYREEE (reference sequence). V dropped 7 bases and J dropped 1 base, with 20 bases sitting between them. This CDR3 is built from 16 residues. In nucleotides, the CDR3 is TGTGCCAGCTGGGCCTTTAGAAAAACAGGGAACACTGAAGCTTTCTTT. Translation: CASWAFRKTGNTEAFF.

The CDR3 nucleotides read TGTGCCAGCAGCCAAGTAACGGGTAAACTGTTTTTT. Translated, it gives CASSQVTGKLFF. The chain uses TRBV14 and TRBJ1-4, with D unresolved. V was trimmed by 1 base and J by 11 bases, leaving 8 bases between them. CDR1 SGHDN and CDR2 FVKESK come from the germline V gene. The CDR3 contains 12 residues.

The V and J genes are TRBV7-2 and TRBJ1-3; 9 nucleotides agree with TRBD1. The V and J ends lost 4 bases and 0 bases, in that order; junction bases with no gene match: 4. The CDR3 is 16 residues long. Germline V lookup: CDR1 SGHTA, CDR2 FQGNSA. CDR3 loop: CASSSGTGLSGNTIYF. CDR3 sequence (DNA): TGTGCCAGCAGCTCGGGGACAGGGCTCTCTGGAAACACCATATATTTT.

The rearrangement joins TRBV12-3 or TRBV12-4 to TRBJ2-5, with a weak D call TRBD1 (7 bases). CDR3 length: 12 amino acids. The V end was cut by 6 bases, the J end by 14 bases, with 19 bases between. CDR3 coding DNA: TGTGCCAGCAGCGAGACAGGGAGGCTAATTTACTTC. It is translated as CASSETGRLIYF.

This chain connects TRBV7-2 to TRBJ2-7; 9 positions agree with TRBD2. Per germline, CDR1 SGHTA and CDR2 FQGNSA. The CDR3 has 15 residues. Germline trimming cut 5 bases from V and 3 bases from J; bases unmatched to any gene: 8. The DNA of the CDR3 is TGTGCCAGCAGCCGGACTAGCGCCCTAATCTACGAGCAGTACTTC. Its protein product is CASSRTSALIYEQYF.